A selection of T cell receptor beta chains follows, all from one sample in a study of T cell responses to AZD1222 COVID-19 vaccine. The assay was immunoSEQ multiplex PCR, and TCRdb's table has in-frame clones only and misses some. Of 98,000 or so clones in the sample, approximately 86% were seen once. The sample here was peripheral blood, taken 28 days after the second dose of the MenACWY control vaccine. The receptors originated from an adult who received the MenACWY meningococcal vaccine as a control. Each CDR3 is given without its conserved first and last residue.

>TRBJ2-2|TRBV7-3
ASSLTSGGPRTGELF
>TRBJ1-1|TRBV11-2
ASSSPRGSMNTEAF
>TRBJ1-2|TRBV12-3/TRBV12-4
ASSPGNDYGYT
>TRBJ2-7|TRBV14
ASSPSPSSYEQY
>TRBJ2-2|TRBV5-1
ASSSRGIRQSFANTGELF
>TRBJ1-1|TRBV5-4
ASSLVRAGGGTEAF
>TRBJ1-4|TRBV6-1
ASSESPGLVANEKLF
>TRBJ2-7|TRBV3-1/TRBV3-2
ASSLGKRTGEQY
>TRBJ1-5|TRBV5-4
ASSLDGRAGQPQH
>TRBJ2-6|TRBV7-8
ASRYNSGANVLT
>TRBJ1-2|TRBV7-8
ASSLTGLDGYT
>TRBJ2-3|TRBV7-6
ASSSPPGGGPSTDTQY
>TRBJ1-1|TRBV5-1
ASRLGTGSMNTEAF
>TRBJ1-2|TRBV7-2
ASSPRGGTDGYT
>TRBJ2-1|TRBV11-2
ASSLGLNNEQF
>TRBJ1-2|TRBV27
ASSPPSGGYT
>TRBJ2-3|TRBV10-1
ASSERTSGLTDTQY
>TRBJ2-1|TRBV27
ASSPGTSGDNEQF
>TRBJ1-5|TRBV7-9
ASSFGTGLNQPQH
>TRBJ1-4|TRBV28
ASSPSGEVGEKLF
>TRBJ2-7|TRBV4-2
ASSQAIGGASYEQY
>TRBJ1-6|TRBV5-6
ASSVNRGISPLH
>TRBJ1-5|TRBV30
AWSRGRGQGTNQPQH
>TRBJ2-5|TRBV5-1
ASSLGHSGGETQY
>TRBJ1-5|TRBV28
ASSNPSRAGRQPQH
>TRBJ1-2|TRBV5-5
ASSLSRGSYGYT
>TRBJ2-3|TRBV9
ASSVGATDTQY
>TRBJ1-2|TRBV21-1
ASSELWGNDYGYT
>TRBJ1-2|TRBV28
ASSLQIGGGPYGYT
>TRBJ1-3|TRBV7-2
ASSVGTGGNTIY
>TRBJ2-7|TRBV19
ASSVGQGYEQY
>TRBJ1-3|TRBV7-2
ASSTGPTSGNTIY
>TRBJ2-7|TRBV18
ASSSDRSSYEQY
>TRBJ2-7|TRBV2
ASSEGSLSYEQY
>TRBJ1-4|TRBV3-1/TRBV3-2
ASSQGIGQGLEKLF
>TRBJ1-5|TRBV30
AWSVPLGDQPQH
>TRBJ2-7|TRBV5-1
ASSVEQGYEQY
>TRBJ2-1|TRBV5-1
ASFEMTGGRNNEQF
>TRBJ2-3|TRBV10-3
AISESEDTQY
>TRBJ2-1|TRBV11-3
ASSLLAGPGSYNEQF
>TRBJ1-2|TRBV7-2
ASSRQQGANYGYT
>TRBJ1-2|TRBV9
ASSVGPRGYGYT
>TRBJ2-7|TRBV18
ASTRGQGSTYEQY
>TRBJ2-3|TRBV12-3/TRBV12-4
ASSRNSQGGVY
>TRBJ2-2|TRBV9
ASSPRTDSTGELF
>TRBJ2-7|TRBV30
AWSRASYEQY
>TRBJ1-1|TRBV3-1/TRBV3-2
ASSDRTSEAF
>TRBJ2-3|TRBV6-5
ASSYGGGTDTQY
>TRBJ2-1|TRBV5-4
ASSPDPHNEQF
>TRBJ2-1|TRBV2
ASRPGTSRYNEQF
>TRBJ1-3|TRBV30
AWSVGQSLAIY
>TRBJ2-2|TRBV4-2
ASSHDSGGSTGELF
>TRBJ2-1|TRBV4-3
ASSQGLWSGNEQF
>TRBJ2-1|TRBV3-1/TRBV3-2
ASSRLLSGGLNEQF
>TRBJ1-2|TRBV5-1
ASSLGTEVANYGYT